This TCR beta chain was obtained from a study of spatial heterogeneity in lung cancer. This clonotype was seen repeatedly, ten times or more. This beta chain represents an off-target read in a library built for alpha chains; its size is of limited meaning. V shed 4 bases, J shed 3 bases, and the junction held 2 bases outside the gene matches. CDR3 size: 15 residues. Germline CDR1 SGHAT, CDR2 FQNNGV. Individually, TCR cDNA molecules were each labelled with a unique molecular identifier. In TCRdb, the 5' RACE reads were re-called with MiXCR into one record per CDR3 protein. The data hold a few thousand distinct CDR3 sequences, with approximately 8% observed a single time. Time point: sample taken at primary tumor resection. From tumor, nontumor lung or frozen PBMC, whole RNA was taken unsorted for sequencing. Untreated early-stage non-small cell lung cancer patients, around 72 in total, were the donors.

The sample consisted of normal lung tissue next to the tumor, taken at surgery. The chain carries TRBV11-2 and TRBJ2-1, with TRBD2 matching 11 bases. The source is a male donor with early-stage non-small cell lung cancer. In DNA, the CDR3 is TGTGCCAGCAGCTCCCTAGCGGGAGGCTACAATGAGCAGTTCTTC. Its translation is CASSSLAGGYNEQFF.